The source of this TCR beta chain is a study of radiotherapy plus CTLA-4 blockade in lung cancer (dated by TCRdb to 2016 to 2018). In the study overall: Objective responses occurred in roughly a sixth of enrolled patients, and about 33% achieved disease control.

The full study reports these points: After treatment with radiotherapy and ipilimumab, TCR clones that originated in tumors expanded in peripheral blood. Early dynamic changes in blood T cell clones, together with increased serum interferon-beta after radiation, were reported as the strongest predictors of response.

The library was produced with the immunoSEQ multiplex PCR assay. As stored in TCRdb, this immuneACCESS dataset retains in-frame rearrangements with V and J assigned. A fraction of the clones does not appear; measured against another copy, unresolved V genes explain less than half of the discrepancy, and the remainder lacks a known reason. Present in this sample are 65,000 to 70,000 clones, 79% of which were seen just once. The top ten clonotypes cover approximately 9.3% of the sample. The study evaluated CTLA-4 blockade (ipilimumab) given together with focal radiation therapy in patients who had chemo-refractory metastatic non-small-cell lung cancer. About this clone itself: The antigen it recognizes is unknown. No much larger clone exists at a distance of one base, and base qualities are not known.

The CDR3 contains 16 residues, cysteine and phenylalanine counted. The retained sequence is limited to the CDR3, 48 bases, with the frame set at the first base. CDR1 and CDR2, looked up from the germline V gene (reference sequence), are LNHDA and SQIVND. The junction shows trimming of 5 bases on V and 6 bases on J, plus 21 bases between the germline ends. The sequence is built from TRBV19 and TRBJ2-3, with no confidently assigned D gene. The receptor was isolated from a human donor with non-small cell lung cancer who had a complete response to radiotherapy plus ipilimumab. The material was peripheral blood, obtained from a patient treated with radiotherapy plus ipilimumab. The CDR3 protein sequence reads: CASSGEAHPQIDTQYF. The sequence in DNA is TGTGCCAGTAGTGGTGAGGCTCATCCGCAGATCGATACGCAGTATTTT.